The next 28 T cell receptor beta chains were all read from a single sample in a study of T cell repertoires in cytomegalovirus infection (dated by TCRdb to the late 2010s). Their target antigens are unknown. Data came from an Illumina HiSeq 1500. Using fastp at Q25 and MiXCR, TCRdb reprocessed the public reads and kept productive beta chains. Rows with a matching CDR3 protein are joined into one entry that keeps the most common DNA and genes. This sample holds about a million distinct CDR3 sequences; 30% to 40% were observed only once. The leading ten clones occupy roughly 13% of the sample. The meaning of the sample's treatment or condition label: in vitro stimulation with specific CMV peptide epitopes to enrich CMV-specific T cells. The source material was cultured CD8+ T cells from PBMCs, sampled from culture after CMV antigen stimulation. The source of these receptors is a human donor in good health (CMV status not recorded). Some clones in this sample may be carry-over from other donors' samples.

The chain uses TRBV12-3 or TRBV12-4 and TRBJ1-2, with D possibly matching TRBD1 (5 bases). V was pared by 4 bases and J by 6 bases, with 12 bases between. This CDR3 spans 13 amino acids. The CDR3 protein is CASSSPGGDGYTF. The CDR3 DNA sequence: TGTGCCAGCAGTTCCCCGGGGGGGGATGGCTACACCTTC.

This clonotype occurred once. This may arise from a read error, as a much more abundant clone is one base away. J is TRBJ2-1 and V is TRBV28; 7 bases map to TRBD2. The germline gives CDR1 MDHEN, CDR2 SYDVKM. The CDR3 covers 14 residues. The CDR3 nucleotides are TGTGCCAACAGTTTAACTAGCGCCTACAATGAGCAGTTCTTC. It codes for CANSLTSAYNEQFF.

V is TRBV14 and J is TRBJ1-2; D call uncertain. The CDR3 totals 12 residues. Trimming shortened V by 3 bases and J by 5 bases, and 7 bases separated the two germline ends. The germline V gene encodes CDR1 SGHDN and CDR2 FVKESK. DNA of the CDR3: TGTGCCAGCAGCCACCAGCGGTATGGCTACACCTTC. As protein: CASSHQRYGYTF.

This clonotype was found a few times. J is TRBJ2-2 and V is TRBV9, with D unclear. Trimming cost V 4 bases and J 1 base, with 14 bases left between them. The CDR3 totals 16 residues. Germline V lookup: CDR1 SGDLS, CDR2 YYNGEE. The CDR3 sequence: CASSRNREMNTGELFF. CDR3 DNA: TGTGCCAGCAGCCGTAACAGAGAAATGAACACCGGGGAGCTGTTTTTT.

The chain uses TRBV6-5 and TRBJ1-1; D is possibly TRBD1 (5 bases). V was shortened by 2 bases and J by 1 base, with 14 bases between the two germline ends. Germline V gives CDR1 MNHEY, CDR2 SVGAGI. This CDR3 is 16 amino acids long. The CDR3 region has the DNA TGTGCCAGCAGTTACCGGGACCCCATTAAGAACACTGAAGCTTTCTTT. Its translation: CASSYRDPIKNTEAFF.

This clonotype has just a few counts. J is TRBJ2-6 and V is TRBV6-8, with 9 bases aligning to TRBD1. The germline V gene has CDR1 MNHGY and CDR2 SAAAGT. CDR3 length: 19 residues. Trimming cost V 5 bases and J 3 bases; bases outside gene matches: 14. CDR3 sequence: CASSRAGDRAFIGANVLTF. CDR3 DNA: TGTGCCAGCAGTCGAGCCGGGGACAGGGCCTTTATTGGGGCCAACGTCCTGACTTTC.

This chain joins TRBV4-2 and TRBJ2-7; 9 bases align to TRBD1. The germline V gene encodes CDR1 LGHNA and CDR2 YNFKEQ. V trimming: 0 bases; J trimming: 5 bases; junction bases outside the gene matches: 11. The length of the CDR3 is 17 residues. This CDR3 is CASSQDSVGQGTNEQYF. The CDR3 DNA reads as TGTGCCAGCAGCCAAGATTCAGTAGGACAGGGGACCAACGAGCAGTACTTC.

The chain has TRBV24-1 and TRBJ2-3, with D unclear. Trimming shortened V by 0 bases and J by 6 bases, and 9 bases separated the two germline ends. The CDR3 spans 14 residues. The germline V gene encodes CDR1 KGHDR and CDR2 SFDVKD. CDR3 in DNA: TGTGCCACCAGTGATTTGCGGGTGGGGGATACGCAGTATTTT. Protein product: CATSDLRVGDTQYF.

The V call is TRBV27, the J call TRBJ1-5; the match to TRBD1 covers 7 bases. Germline trimming cut 6 bases from V and 3 bases from J; bases unmatched to any gene: 5. This CDR3 spans 14 amino acids. Germline V CDR1 and CDR2: MNHEY, SMNVEV (reference sequence). CDR3 sequence: CASRPTGYNQPQHF. CDR3 in DNA: TGTGCCAGCAGACCGACAGGGTACAATCAGCCCCAGCATTTT.

The genes are TRBV27 and TRBJ1-1; possible D gene TRBD1, 6 bases. Germline V CDR1 and CDR2: MNHEY, SMNVEV (reference sequence). V lost 1 base to trimming and J lost 10 bases, with 13 bases between them. CDR3 length equals 13 residues. In DNA form, the CDR3 reads TGTGCCAGCAGTTTATGGCGCGCAGGGGCAGCTTTCTTT. This translates into CASSLWRAGAAFF.

The chain employs TRBV12-3 or TRBV12-4 and TRBJ1-5, with 7 bases lining up with TRBD1. V lost 5 bases and J lost 5; bases outside the gene matches: 9. CDR3 length: 15 residues. Here the CDR3 reads CASSTTGTAYQPQHF. For the CDR3, the DNA is TGTGCCAGCAGTACAACCGGGACAGCTTATCAGCCCCAGCATTTT.

The J gene is TRBJ2-1, the V gene TRBV19; D gene uncertain. Germline V CDR1 and CDR2: LNHDA, SQIVND (reference sequence). This CDR3 region has 16 residues. Deletions cut 1 base from V and 0 bases from J, with 10 bases between. The CDR3 sequence is CASSIVALYSYNEQFF. In DNA form, the CDR3 reads TGTGCCAGTAGTATAGTCGCACTGTACTCCTACAATGAGCAGTTCTTC.

This clonotype was picked up a small number of times. An end of the junction differs from the germline gene, which may be a read error. This rearrangement joins TRBV7-6 to TRBJ2-7; 7 bases map to TRBD1. Looked up from germline, CDR1 is SGHVS and CDR2 is FNYEAQ. The CDR3 totals 15 residues. The CDR3 DNA reads TGTGCTAGCAGCTTTCGGACAGGACCCTCCTACGAGCAGTACTTC. It translates to CASSFRTGPSYEQYF.

A few counts support this clonotype. V and J are TRBV6-1 and TRBJ1-2; no clear D gene. Looked up from germline, CDR1 is MNHNS and CDR2 is SASEGT. This CDR3 region has 16 residues. V lost 0 bases and J lost 4, with 15 bases in between. CDR3 protein: CASSEAYRGLGYGYTF. In nucleotides, the CDR3 is TGTGCCAGCAGTGAAGCCTACAGAGGACTTGGCTATGGCTACACCTTC.

The chain joins TRBV19 to TRBJ2-1; 8 positions agree with TRBD1. Germline CDR1 LNHDA, CDR2 SQIVND (reference sequence). The CDR3 is made up of 15 amino acids. The V segment lost 4 bases and the J segment 0 bases; nucleotides outside the gene matches: 2. DNA of the CDR3: TGTGCCAGTAGTACCGACAGGGGCTCCTACAATGAGCAGTTCTTC. This gives the protein CASSTDRGSYNEQFF. Variable domain in full (rest from reference TRBV19 and TRBJ2-1): DGGITQSPKYLFRKEGQNVTLSCEQNLNHDAMYWYRQDPGQGLRLIYYSQIVNDFQKGDIAEGYSVSREKKESFPLTVTSAQKNPTAFYLCASSTDRGSYNEQFFGPGTRLTVL.

The rearrangement links TRBV7-3 to TRBJ2-1, with unresolved D. Trimming cost V 4 bases and J 6 bases, with 10 bases left between them. Germline V gene lookup returns CDR1 SGHTA and CDR2 FQGTGA. The CDR3 has 13 amino acids. DNA of the CDR3: TGTGCCAGCAGCTCCGACAAGTTCAATGAGCAGTTCTTC. This gives the protein CASSSDKFNEQFF.

The chain carries TRBV14 and TRBJ2-3, with D unresolved. Trimming shortened V by 1 base and J by 1 base, and 6 bases separated the two germline ends. Germline V gene lookup returns CDR1 SGHDN and CDR2 FVKESK. The CDR3 loop spans 14 amino acids. This chain's CDR3 is CASSQAQGTDTQYF. The DNA of the CDR3 is TGTGCCAGCAGCCAAGCCCAGGGCACAGATACGCAGTATTTT. Looking up the rest from reference TRBV14 and TRBJ2-3 gives the full variable domain: EAGVTQFPSHSVIEKGQTVTLRCDPISGHDNLYWYRRVMGKEIKFLLHFVKESKQDESGMPNNRFLAERTGGTYSTLKVQPAELEDSGVYFCASSQAQGTDTQYFGPGTRLTVL.

This clonotype appeared a few times. One end of the junction fails to match germline, which may point to a read error. This chain links TRBV7-7 with TRBJ2-7; D unclear. Germline-derived CDR1 and CDR2 are SSHAT and FNYEAQ (reference sequence). The CDR3 contains 15 residues. The CDR3 coding sequence is TGTGCTAGCAGCTTAGCCCCCGCACCTTCCTACGAGCAGTACTTC. Its protein is CASSLAPAPSYEQYF.

This clonotype was seen a handful of times. J is TRBJ1-6 and V is TRBV7-9; 7 positions agree with TRBD1. The CDR3 consists of 15 residues. Losses at the gene ends were 3 bases for V and 8 bases for J; bases not matched to a gene: 7. Germline V gives CDR1 SEHNR, CDR2 FQNEAQ (reference sequence). The CDR3 region is CASSFGVQGYSPLHF. The CDR3 bases are TGTGCCAGCAGCTTTGGTGTACAGGGGTATTCACCCCTCCACTTT.

The chain carries TRBV4-1 and TRBJ2-1; TRBD2 matches at 15 bases. V lost 1 base, J lost 0 bases, and 7 bases stayed unmatched. CDR1 is MGHRA and CDR2 is YSYEKL in the germline V gene. The CDR3 loop spans 20 amino acids. The CDR3 DNA reads TGCGCCAGCAGCCAAGTGCCGGGACTAGCGGGGGGCCCCTCCTACAATGAGCAGTTCTTC. Amino acids: CASSQVPGLAGGPSYNEQFF.

The V and J genes are TRBV6-1 and TRBJ1-1; perhaps TRBD1 as D (5 bases). The ends were cut back, 10 bases at V and 3 bases at J, with 12 bases in the middle. Germline V gene data show CDR1 as MNHNS and CDR2 as SASEGT. There are 12 residues in the CDR3. CDR3: CATPKGHTEAFF. The CDR3 DNA reads TGTGCCACCCCCAAGGGGCACACTGAAGCTTTCTTT.

This chain uses TRBV7-9 with TRBJ2-6; D gene unclear. Germline assignment: CDR1 SEHNR and CDR2 FQNEAQ (reference sequence). The CDR3 length is 15 residues. V lost 2 bases and J 5 bases, leaving 10 bases between the germline ends. The CDR3 DNA reads TGTGCCAGCAGCTTAAAAGGGAACTGGGCCAACGTCCTGACTTTC. Translation: CASSLKGNWANVLTF.

In its sample, this clonotype was seen a few times. The chain recombines TRBV7-2 with TRBJ2-3; perhaps D is TRBD1 or TRBD2 (5 bases each). Deletions cut 3 bases from V and 1 base from J, with 14 bases between. CDR1 and CDR2 (germline): SGHTA, FQGNSA. This CDR3 has 16 amino acids. CDR3 sequence (DNA): TGTGCCAGCAGCTTCAGGTCGGGGCCACGCACAGATACGCAGTATTTT. Translated: CASSFRSGPRTDTQYF.

This clonotype is a singleton in its sample. The genes are TRBV6-2 or TRBV6-3 and TRBJ2-7; 8 bases fit TRBD2. Germline loops: CDR1 MNHEY, CDR2 SVGEGT. Trimming took 5 bases from V and 3 from J; bases not matched to a gene: 12. The length of the CDR3 is 16 residues. The CDR3 spells CASSPLRGGSIYEQYF. Written as DNA, the CDR3 is TGTGCCAGCAGTCCCCTCCGGGGGGGCTCTATCTACGAGCAGTACTTC.

This clonotype was seen a handful of times. The chain has TRBV9 and TRBJ2-5, with D possibly being TRBD1 or TRBD2 (5 bases each). The CDR3 length is 16 residues. CDR1 SGDLS and CDR2 YYNGEE come from the germline V gene. Trimming pared 0 bases from V and 4 bases from J, leaving 16 bases between. CDR3 DNA sequence: TGTGCCAGCAGCGTAGCTGGCCAGGGCGGGCGAGAGACCCAGTACTTC. Residues: CASSVAGQGGRETQYF.

This chain links TRBV15 with TRBJ2-1; weak D call: TRBD2 (5 bases). CDR3 length: 16 residues. Trimming left V 0 bases short and J 7 bases short, with 16 bases between. Germline V CDR1 and CDR2: LNHNV, YYDKDF (reference sequence). The CDR3, as DNA: TGTGCCACCAGCAGAGAGGGTCTAGCCTCAAGGAATGAGCAGTTCTTC. This encodes CATSREGLASRNEQFF.

This clonotype was seen only a few times. The gene calls are TRBV7-6 and TRBJ2-2; D gene ambiguous. Germline loops: CDR1 SGHVS, CDR2 FNYEAQ. The CDR3 covers 12 residues. The germline V and J ends were trimmed by 5 bases and 6 bases, with 7 bases remaining between them. CDR3: CASSHFSGELFF. CDR3 bases: TGTGCCAGCAGCCATTTTTCCGGGGAGCTGTTTTTT.

The genes are TRBV29-1 and TRBJ1-2; D possibly corresponds to TRBD1 (5 bases). Trimming removed 0 bases at V and 3 bases at J, with 14 bases between. The germline V gene encodes CDR1 SQVTM and CDR2 ANQGSEA. This CDR3 has 15 amino acids. The chain's CDR3 is CSVEDSSRVDYGYTF. CDR3 bases: TGCAGCGTTGAAGATTCGAGCAGGGTAGACTATGGCTACACCTTC.